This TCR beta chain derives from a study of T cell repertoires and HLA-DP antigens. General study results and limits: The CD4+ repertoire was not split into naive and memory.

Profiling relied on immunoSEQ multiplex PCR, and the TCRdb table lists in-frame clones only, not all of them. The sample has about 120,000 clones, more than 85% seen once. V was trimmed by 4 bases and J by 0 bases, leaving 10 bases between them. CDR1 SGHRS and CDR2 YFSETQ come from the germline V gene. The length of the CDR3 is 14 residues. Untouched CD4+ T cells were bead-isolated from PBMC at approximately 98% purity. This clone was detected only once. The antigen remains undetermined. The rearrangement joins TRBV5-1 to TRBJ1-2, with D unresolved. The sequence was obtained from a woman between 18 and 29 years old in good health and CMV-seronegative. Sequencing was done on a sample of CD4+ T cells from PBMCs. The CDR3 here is CASSLRTANYGYTF. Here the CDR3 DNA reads TGCGCCAGCAGCCTTAGGACGGCTAACTATGGCTACACCTTC.